The rows below give T cell receptor beta chains drawn from one sample of a study of neurological immune-mediated disorders. From the 5' RACE reads, TCRdb called clonotypes with MiXCR, one entry per CDR3 protein. The sample includes roughly 30,000 distinct CDR3 sequences, approximately 5.2% seen only once; the top ten take 2% to 2.5%. The sequencing input was CD4+ T cells from blood. The receptors stem from a woman aged 50 to 60 in good health. Both conserved end residues are part of each CDR3. A D gene is named only where the DNA matches it firmly. Some rows have no size entry. The others give once, few or many, or a class for an expanded clone.

CDR3 protein: CASSELDTQYF; CDR3 DNA: TGCGCCAGCAGCGAACTGGATACGCAGTATTTT; clone size: many; J gene: TRBJ2-3; D gene: .; V gene: TRBV5-1
CDR3 protein: CASSYTGRTEAFF; CDR3 DNA: TGCGCCAGCAGCTATACAGGGAGGACTGAAGCTTTCTTT; clone size: many; J gene: TRBJ1-1; D gene: .; V gene: TRBV5-1
CDR3 protein: CASSFVEGTGQAVF; CDR3 DNA: TGTGCCAGCAGCTTTGTCGAAGGTACAGGCCAGGCGGTTTTC; clone size: many; J gene: TRBJ2-1; D gene: .; V gene: TRBV7-2
CDR3 protein: CASSWTGTGELFF; CDR3 DNA: TGTGCCAGCAGTTGGACAGGCACCGGGGAGCTGTTTTTT; clone size: many; J gene: TRBJ2-2; D gene: TRBD1; V gene: TRBV6-2/TRBV6-3
CDR3 protein: CASSLKGKGEQYF; CDR3 DNA: TGTGCCAGCAGTTTAAAGGGGAAGGGCGAGCAGTACTTC; clone size: many; J gene: TRBJ2-7; D gene: .; V gene: TRBV12-3/TRBV12-4
CDR3 protein: CASSLAFPNEQFF; CDR3 DNA: TGTGCCAGCAGCTTAGCCTTTCCCAATGAGCAGTTCTTC; clone size: medium-sized; J gene: TRBJ2-1; D gene: .; V gene: TRBV11-3
CDR3 protein: CASSSHRLNNEQFF; CDR3 DNA: TGTGCCAGCAGTTCCCATCGACTAAACAATGAGCAGTTCTTC; clone size: many; J gene: TRBJ2-1; D gene: .; V gene: TRBV6-6
CDR3 protein: CASSLRPNTEAFF; CDR3 DNA: TGTGCCAGCAGCTTAAGACCGAACACTGAAGCTTTCTTT; clone size: many; J gene: TRBJ1-1; D gene: .; V gene: TRBV7-6
CDR3 protein: CASARGGSSYEQYF; CDR3 DNA: TGTGCCAGCGCGAGGGGCGGGAGCTCCTACGAGCAGTACTTC; clone size: many; J gene: TRBJ2-7; D gene: TRBD2; V gene: TRBV7-2
CDR3 protein: CASSSTGSSYEQYF; CDR3 DNA: TGCGCCAGCAGTTCAACAGGGAGCTCCTACGAGCAGTACTTC; clone size: .; J gene: TRBJ2-7; D gene: .; V gene: TRBV10-1
CDR3 protein: CASSYSDFNEQFF; CDR3 DNA: TGTGCCAGCAGTTACTCAGACTTCAATGAGCAGTTCTTC; clone size: many; J gene: TRBJ2-1; D gene: .; V gene: TRBV6-5
CDR3 protein: CASSLAGVAGGEQFF; CDR3 DNA: TGTGCCAGCAGCTTGGCTGGGGTAGCGGGAGGTGAGCAGTTCTTC; clone size: many; J gene: TRBJ2-1; D gene: TRBD2; V gene: TRBV5-6
CDR3 protein: CSVGDRVTGELFF; CDR3 DNA: TGCAGCGTTGGAGACCGAGTCACCGGGGAGCTGTTTTTT; clone size: many; J gene: TRBJ2-2; D gene: .; V gene: TRBV29-1
CDR3 protein: CASSAWGNTGAETQYF; CDR3 DNA: TGTGCCAGCAGTGCCTGGGGTAACACAGGGGCGGAGACCCAGTACTTC; clone size: many; J gene: TRBJ2-5; D gene: TRBD1; V gene: TRBV25-1
CDR3 protein: CASSYDKAQFF; CDR3 DNA: TGTGCCAGCAGTTACGATAAGGCCCAGTTCTTC; clone size: many; J gene: TRBJ2-1; D gene: .; V gene: TRBV6-6
CDR3 protein: CASSTGLATDTQYF; CDR3 DNA: TGTGCCAGCAGTACGGGACTAGCTACAGATACGCAGTATTTT; clone size: many; J gene: TRBJ2-3; D gene: TRBD2; V gene: TRBV27
CDR3 protein: CAIGVSSYEQYF; CDR3 DNA: TGTGCCATCGGGGTCTCCTCCTACGAGCAGTACTTC; clone size: many; J gene: TRBJ2-7; D gene: .; V gene: TRBV10-3
CDR3 protein: CASSNRGGRGDTGELFF; CDR3 DNA: TGTGCCAGCAGCAACCGGGGGGGCCGGGGCGACACCGGGGAGCTGTTTTTT; clone size: many; J gene: TRBJ2-2; D gene: TRBD2; V gene: TRBV7-2
CDR3 protein: CASSYQTGNTEAFF; CDR3 DNA: TGCGCCAGCAGCTACCAGACTGGGAACACTGAAGCTTTCTTT; clone size: many; J gene: TRBJ1-1; D gene: .; V gene: TRBV5-1
CDR3 protein: CASSLRKRAGGLTQYF; CDR3 DNA: TGTGCCAGCAGTTTAAGAAAGCGAGCGGGGGGGCTTACGCAGTATTTT; clone size: many; J gene: TRBJ2-3; D gene: TRBD2; V gene: TRBV28
CDR3 protein: CASSLGVQTREQYF; CDR3 DNA: TGTGCCAGCAGCTTAGGTGTCCAGACCAGGGAGCAGTACTTC; clone size: many; J gene: TRBJ2-7; D gene: .; V gene: TRBV7-6
CDR3 protein: CASSSGLRTSSEQYF; CDR3 DNA: TGTGCCAGCAGCTCTGGACTCCGTACAAGTTCCGAGCAGTACTTC; clone size: many; J gene: TRBJ2-7; D gene: .; V gene: TRBV7-2
CDR3 protein: CASSLIGGPLITDTQYF; CDR3 DNA: TGTGCCAGCAGCCTAATCGGGGGACCGCTTATCACAGATACGCAGTATTTT; clone size: many; J gene: TRBJ2-3; D gene: .; V gene: TRBV3-1
CDR3 protein: CASSPRAGTGNEQFF; CDR3 DNA: TGTGCCAGCTCACCACGAGCGGGGACGGGCAATGAGCAGTTCTTC; clone size: .; J gene: TRBJ2-1; D gene: TRBD2; V gene: TRBV18
CDR3 protein: CSALARTYEQYF; CDR3 DNA: TGCAGTGCTCTAGCGAGAACCTACGAGCAGTACTTC; clone size: many; J gene: TRBJ2-7; D gene: .; V gene: TRBV20-1
CDR3 protein: CASRMDSSAGNTEAFF; CDR3 DNA: TGTGCCAGCAGGATGGACAGTTCAGCGGGGAACACTGAAGCTTTCTTT; clone size: many; J gene: TRBJ1-1; D gene: .; V gene: TRBV28
CDR3 protein: CASSESGSGPLSQYF; CDR3 DNA: TGTGCCAGCAGCGAAAGCGGGAGCGGACCCCTGTCGCAGTATTTT; clone size: many; J gene: TRBJ2-3; D gene: TRBD2; V gene: TRBV7-7
CDR3 protein: CASSLYNPRDTTNEQFF; CDR3 DNA: TGTGCCAGCAGTTTATACAATCCCCGGGACACCACCAATGAGCAGTTCTTC; clone size: many; J gene: TRBJ2-1; D gene: .; V gene: TRBV28
CDR3 protein: CATIGSYYEQYF; CDR3 DNA: TGTGCCACCATCGGCTCCTACTACGAGCAGTACTTC; clone size: once; J gene: TRBJ2-7; D gene: .; V gene: TRBV28
CDR3 protein: CASSWGRTGVNF; CDR3 DNA: TGTGCCAGCAGTTGGGGTCGGACAGGGGTAAACTTC; clone size: many; J gene: TRBJ2-7; D gene: TRBD1; V gene: TRBV28
CDR3 protein: CASSLTAYEQYF; CDR3 DNA: TGTGCCAGCAGTTTGACAGCCTACGAGCAGTACTTC; clone size: medium-sized; J gene: TRBJ2-7; D gene: .; V gene: TRBV2
CDR3 protein: CSAIAVLSNQPQHF; CDR3 DNA: TGCAGTGCTATAGCGGTGTTGAGCAATCAGCCCCAGCATTTT; clone size: many; J gene: TRBJ1-5; D gene: .; V gene: TRBV20-1
CDR3 protein: CASSGGLDSNTGELFF; CDR3 DNA: TGCGCCAGCAGCGGGGGACTAGATTCGAACACCGGGGAGCTGTTTTTT; clone size: medium-sized; J gene: TRBJ2-2; D gene: TRBD2; V gene: TRBV5-1
CDR3 protein: CASSRTGGWGYTF; CDR3 DNA: TGTGCCAGCAGTCGTACAGGGGGTTGGGGCTACACCTTC; clone size: many; J gene: TRBJ1-2; D gene: TRBD1; V gene: TRBV28
CDR3 protein: CASRRGGQAGHREKLFF; CDR3 DNA: TGTGCCAGCAGGAGGGGTGGACAGGCCGGACATCGGGAAAAACTGTTTTTT; clone size: many; J gene: TRBJ1-4; D gene: TRBD1; V gene: TRBV25-1
CDR3 protein: CSARRNEQFF; CDR3 DNA: TGCAGTGCCAGGCGGAATGAGCAGTTCTTC; clone size: many; J gene: TRBJ2-1; D gene: .; V gene: TRBV20-1
CDR3 protein: CASSLGQGHSYEQYF; CDR3 DNA: TGTGCCAGCAGCTTGGGACAGGGGCACTCCTACGAGCAGTACTTC; clone size: .; J gene: TRBJ2-7; D gene: TRBD1; V gene: TRBV7-2
CDR3 protein: CASSLVEGAYEQYF; CDR3 DNA: TGTGCCAGCAGCTTAGTGGAGGGCGCCTACGAGCAGTACTTC; clone size: many; J gene: TRBJ2-7; D gene: .; V gene: TRBV7-6
CDR3 protein: CASSPRGGHTEAFF; CDR3 DNA: TGTGCCAGCAGCCCCAGGGGGGGGCACACTGAAGCTTTCTTT; clone size: many; J gene: TRBJ1-1; D gene: TRBD1; V gene: TRBV7-6
CDR3 protein: CASTEGTSGDRGTQYF; CDR3 DNA: TGTGCCAGCACCGAGGGGACTAGCGGGGACCGGGGTACGCAGTATTTT; clone size: many; J gene: TRBJ2-3; D gene: TRBD2; V gene: TRBV6-6
CDR3 protein: CASSFQTGGAFF; CDR3 DNA: TGTGCCAGCAGCTTTCAGACAGGGGGAGCTTTCTTT; clone size: many; J gene: TRBJ1-1; D gene: TRBD1; V gene: TRBV7-3
CDR3 protein: CSAPTGTSGRARDGELFF; CDR3 DNA: TGCAGTGCCCCCACCGGGACTAGCGGGAGGGCCAGGGACGGGGAGCTGTTTTTT; clone size: many; J gene: TRBJ2-2; D gene: TRBD2; V gene: TRBV20-1
CDR3 protein: CASSPVSGNTEAFF; CDR3 DNA: TGTGCCAGCAGCCCGGTTAGCGGGAACACTGAAGCTTTCTTT; clone size: many; J gene: TRBJ1-1; D gene: .; V gene: TRBV12-3/TRBV12-4
CDR3 protein: CASSSSPGASPLHF; CDR3 DNA: TGCGCCAGCAGCTCGTCCCCGGGGGCATCACCCCTCCACTTT; clone size: many; J gene: TRBJ1-6; D gene: .; V gene: TRBV5-1
CDR3 protein: CSARNFRDEKLFF; CDR3 DNA: TGCAGTGCTAGAAACTTCCGGGACGAAAAACTGTTTTTT; clone size: few; J gene: TRBJ1-4; D gene: .; V gene: TRBV20-1